This T cell receptor (beta chain) was observed in a study of Ad26.COV2.S vaccination and SARS-CoV-2 variants. Described treatment: about 20 received Ad26.COV2.S at low or high dose, single or two shots; roughly five received placebo; per-sample allocation not given. It was on day 63 after the first vaccine or placebo injection that samples were taken. Notes on the study in general: Considerable breadth of spike-specific CD8+ and CD4+ T cell responses has reportedly been documented following vaccination.

The table came from immunoSEQ multiplex PCR; TCRdb's copy has only in-frame clones and leaves some out. Of approximately 420,000 clones in the sample, approximately 88% were seen once. This clone has a single count. Its target is unknown. The CDR3 totals 15 residues. V was clipped by 6 bases and J by 5 bases, with 16 bases between them. CDR1 and CDR2 (germline): SGHVS, FNYEAQ. Source: peripheral blood, taken in a trial of Ad26.COV2.S vaccine versus placebo. The receptor comes from a person aged 18-60 years who received the Ad26.COV2.S COVID-19 vaccine or a placebo. The rearrangement joins TRBV7-6 to TRBJ2-2; perhaps TRBD1 as D (6 bases). CDR3 residues: CASRSTGELTGELFF. The CDR3 DNA sequence: TGTGCCAGCAGGTCGACAGGAGAGTTGACCGGGGAGCTGTTTTTT. Together with reference TRBV7-6 and TRBJ2-2, the CDR3 gives the full variable domain: GAGVSQSPRYKVTKRGQDVALRCDPISGHVSLYWYRQALGQGPEFLTYFNYEAQQDKSGLPNDRFSAERPEGSISTLTIQRTEQRDSAMYRCASRSTGELTGELFFGEGSRLTVL.